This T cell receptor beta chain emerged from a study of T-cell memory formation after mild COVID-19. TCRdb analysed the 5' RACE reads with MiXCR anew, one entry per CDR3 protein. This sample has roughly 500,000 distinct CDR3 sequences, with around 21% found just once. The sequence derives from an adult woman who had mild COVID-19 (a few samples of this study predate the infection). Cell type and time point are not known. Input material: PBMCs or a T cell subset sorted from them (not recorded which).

Here the CDR3 reads CASSPRGGPYNEQFF. The CDR3 nucleotides read TGTGCCAGCAGCCCTAGGGGAGGCCCCTACAATGAGCAGTTCTTC. V and J are TRBV7-9 and TRBJ2-1; D might be TRBD2 (6 bases). Germline lookup yields CDR1 SEHNR and CDR2 FQNEAQ (reference sequence). V was clipped by 5 bases and J by 2 bases, with 13 bases between them. This CDR3 comprises 15 residues.